This T cell receptor beta chain was captured in a study of cytomegalovirus exposure and HLA in healthy donors. As regards this clone: The antigen is not known.

The primer mix had 60 Vbeta and 13 Jbeta primers. The repertoire was sequenced with immunoSEQ multiplex PCR; TCRdb's copy has only in-frame clones and lacks some. The sample contains approximately 97,000 clones, about 76% of which appear only once. Overall study results and limits: A later analysis linked a missense DCLRE1C variant to TCR beta V- and J-gene trimming.

Trimming removed 1 base from V and 5 bases from J, with 12 bases in between. The CDR3 has 14 residues. Germline CDR1 and CDR2: KGHSH and LQKENI. This receptor was taken from a woman in her 70s in good health and CMV-seropositive. J is TRBJ2-7 and V is TRBV18; maybe TRBD2 (6 bases). Sequenced material: PBMCs. The DNA of the CDR3 is TGTGCCAGCTCACCACGTCGTTCGGGGGACGAGCAGTACTTC. Translated, it gives CASSPRRSGDEQYF.